What follows are 27 T cell receptor beta chains derived from one specimen sequenced in a study of siplizumab effects on memory and regulatory T cells (dated by TCRdb to about 2019). The method behind the library was the immunoSEQ multiplex PCR assay. Drawn from immuneACCESS, this table holds only the in-frame rearrangements with V and J called that TCRdb kept. Clones are partly lost; checked studies trace under half to an unresolved V gene and leave the rest unexplained. This sample gives 70,000 to 95,000 clones in total; 80% to 95% of them show up just once. The top ten clones comprise 6.5% of the sample. The sample comprised CD8+ T cells sorted from blood. These receptors all come from a human donor in good health.

This chain connects TRBV6-6 to TRBJ1-2, with D unclear. The CDR3 consists of 15 residues. V shed 5 bases and J shed 0 bases, with 13 bases lying between them. Germline CDR1 and CDR2: MNHNY and SVGAGI (reference sequence). CDR3: CASSVNGGANYGYTF. DNA for the CDR3: TGTGCCAGCAGTGTCAATGGTGGAGCTAACTATGGCTACACCTTC.

The rearrangement uses TRBV7-9 and TRBJ1-2; 8 bases match TRBD1. Germline V gives CDR1 SEHNR, CDR2 FQNEAQ (reference sequence). The V and J ends lost 5 bases and 7 bases, in that order; junction bases with no gene match: 6. The length of the CDR3 is 13 residues. Here the CDR3 reads CASSPDRGSGYTF. CDR3 in DNA: TGTGCCAGCAGCCCTGACAGGGGCTCTGGCTACACCTTC.

The chain recombines TRBV6-1 with TRBJ2-1; 9 bases align to TRBD2. V shed 1 base, J shed 1 base, and the junction held 5 bases outside the gene matches. The CDR3 spans 17 residues. Germline assignment: CDR1 MNHNS and CDR2 SASEGT. CDR3 amino acids: CASSEVSGSLSYNEQFF. CDR3 DNA: TGTGCCAGCAGTGAAGTTAGCGGGAGTTTGTCCTACAATGAGCAGTTCTTC.

The chain joins TRBV15 to TRBJ2-1; 8 bases line up with TRBD2. Germline trimming cut 1 base from V and 5 bases from J; bases unmatched to any gene: 13. Looked up from germline, CDR1 is LNHNV and CDR2 is YYDKDF (reference sequence). The CDR3 spans 18 residues. CDR3 in amino acids: CATSRAEIRLAFDNEQFF. The CDR3 DNA reads TGTGCCACCAGCAGAGCAGAGATCAGACTAGCGTTCGACAATGAGCAGTTCTTC.

The gene calls are TRBV11-2 and TRBJ2-1, with D possibly being TRBD1 or TRBD2 (5 bases each). The CDR3 has 15 residues. With 4 bases removed from V and 10 bases from J, the gap between germline ends came to 20 bases. Germline lookup yields CDR1 SGHAT and CDR2 FQNNGV. DNA of the CDR3: TGTGCCAGCAGCTCTTCCGGGACCGCGCATTGGGAGCAGTTCTTC. Its protein is CASSSSGTAHWEQFF.

The rearrangement links TRBV5-1 to TRBJ2-2; D is ambiguous. The V gene lost 0 bases and the J gene lost 1 base, with 13 bases spanning the gap. Germline-derived CDR1 and CDR2 are SGHRS and YFSETQ. The CDR3 sequence is 17 residues long. The CDR3 protein is CASSLADKLGNTGELFF. CDR3 nucleotides: TGCGCCAGCAGCTTGGCCGACAAGTTGGGGAACACCGGGGAGCTGTTTTTT.

This clone has a single count. The chain joins TRBV23-1 to TRBJ2-1; a weak D match, TRBD2 (6 bases). TRBV23-1 counts as an open reading frame of uncertain function. V dropped 3 bases and J dropped 12 bases, with 15 bases sitting between them. The length of the CDR3 is 13 residues. The CDR3, as DNA: TGCGCCAGCAGTCAGACACCCGGGGGTGGGCAGTTCTTC. It codes for CASSQTPGGGQFF.

V and J are TRBV11-2 and TRBJ2-3; weak D call: TRBD1 (5 bases). The CDR3 has 16 residues. Germline CDR1 is SGHAT and CDR2 is FQNNGV. V was cut by 3 bases and J by 4 bases, with 17 bases left in between. DNA of the CDR3: TGTGCCAGCAGCTTGGACCCCCAGGGCGGCGCAGATACGCAGTATTTT. Amino acids: CASSLDPQGGADTQYF.

The gene calls are TRBV11-3 and TRBJ1-2, with 7 bases that match TRBD1. Germline CDR1 and CDR2: SGHNT and YENEEA. CDR3 length: 16 amino acids. V was pared by 2 bases and J by 9 bases, with 15 bases of the junction left unmatched. The CDR3 DNA reads as TGTGCCAGCAGCTTAAGCCCCGACAGGGCACCTTTTAGCTACACCTTC. Protein product: CASSLSPDRAPFSYTF.

This clone was counted a single time. The chain has TRBV7-9 and TRBJ2-7; D gene ambiguous. The CDR3 totals 15 residues. Germline loops: CDR1 SEHNR, CDR2 FQNEAQ (reference sequence). V shed 4 bases and J shed 2 bases, with 15 bases lying between them. CDR3 in amino acids: CASSSGLTPAYEQYF. For the CDR3, the DNA is TGTGCCAGCAGCTCAGGTCTCACCCCAGCCTACGAGCAGTACTTC.

This rearrangement joins TRBV4-2 to TRBJ2-1; no clear D gene. CDR3 size: 15 residues. The germline gives CDR1 LGHNA, CDR2 YNFKEQ. Deletions cut 5 bases from V and 0 bases from J, with 11 bases between. The CDR3 DNA sequence: TGTGCCAGCAGCTCCGATCCGAGCTCCTACAATGAGCAGTTCTTC. Translation gives CASSSDPSSYNEQFF.

This chain links TRBV6-6 with TRBJ1-2, with a possible D match to TRBD1 (5 bases). The V gene's germline CDR1 is MNHNY and CDR2 SVGAGI (reference sequence). This CDR3 has 15 amino acids. Trimming left V 6 bases short and J 1 base short, with 15 bases between. The CDR3 loop is CASSSGRNYNYGYTF. CDR3 nucleotide sequence: TGTGCCAGCAGCTCAGGGAGGAATTATAACTATGGCTACACCTTC.

J is TRBJ2-7 and V is TRBV5-4; the D gene could be TRBD1 or TRBD2 (5 bases each). Per the germline V gene, CDR1 is SGHNT and CDR2 is YYREEE (reference sequence). CDR3 size: 16 residues. The V end lost 0 bases, the J end lost 3 bases, and 16 bases lay between the germline ends. The CDR3 loop reads CASSLAAGSFVYEQYF. The CDR3 DNA follows: TGTGCCAGCAGCTTGGCCGCAGGGAGTTTTGTCTACGAGCAGTACTTC.

The chain combines TRBV30 with TRBJ2-5; D unresolved. Per the germline V gene, CDR1 is GTSNPN and CDR2 is SVGIG (reference sequence). The CDR3 is 13 residues long. Trimming took off 4 bases at V and 0 bases at J, with 9 bases between the two ends. CDR3 sequence reads: CAWNLGYQETQYF. The CDR3 DNA reads as TGTGCCTGGAATCTGGGCTACCAAGAGACCCAGTACTTC.

The table lists this clone with a count of one. The chain carries TRBV27 and TRBJ2-5; D may be TRBD1 (5 bases). Per germline, CDR1 MNHEY and CDR2 SMNVEV (reference sequence). The V and J ends lost 4 bases and 4 bases respectively, with 10 bases between them. The CDR3 extends over 13 amino acids. CDR3 sequence: CASSWGGSETQYF. The CDR3 bases are TGTGCCAGCAGTTGGGGCGGTTCAGAGACCCAGTACTTC.

The chain carries TRBV7-6 and TRBJ1-1, with TRBD1 as a possible D gene (5 bases). Deletions cut 5 bases from V and 4 bases from J, with 14 bases between. The CDR3 loop spans 14 amino acids. CDR1 and CDR2 from the germline V gene are SGHVS and FNYEAQ. This CDR3 is CASSPGTLGTEAFF. CDR3 bases: TGTGCCAGCAGCCCCGGGACCCTGGGCACTGAAGCTTTCTTT.

The CDR3, as DNA: TGTGCCAGCAGCGTGACGTTGTCCTACGAGCAGTACTTC. Its translation: CASSVTLSYEQYF. The V and J genes are TRBV7-2 and TRBJ2-5; D is ambiguous. The end of the DNA aligns better with TRBJ2-7, so the J call may be wrong. The CDR3 is 13 amino acids. Germline lookup yields CDR1 SGHTA and CDR2 FQGNSA.

The V call is TRBV29-1, the J call TRBJ1-2; the D gene is possibly TRBD1 (6 bases). CDR3 length: 13 amino acids. V lost 7 bases, J lost 1 base, and 13 bases lay in between. CDR1 SQVTM and CDR2 ANQGSEA come from the germline V gene. The CDR3 nucleotides read TGCAGCGCTGAGGACAGTCGTAACTATGGCTACACCTTC. Translation gives CSAEDSRNYGYTF.

The chain links TRBV30 to TRBJ2-1, with a possible D match to TRBD2 (5 bases). CDR1 is GTSNPN and CDR2 is SVGIG in the germline V gene (reference sequence). V shed 1 base and J shed 1 base, with 8 bases lying between them. The CDR3 covers 14 residues. In DNA, the CDR3 is TGTGCCTGGAGTGGGCTAGCTTCCTACAATGAGCAGTTCTTC. Translation gives CAWSGLASYNEQFF.

The J gene is TRBJ1-4, the V gene TRBV27; D perhaps matches TRBD1 (6 bases). The V gene lost 0 bases and the J gene lost 5 bases, with 10 bases spanning the gap. There are 15 residues in the CDR3. Germline assignment: CDR1 MNHEY and CDR2 SMNVEV (reference sequence). The CDR3 bases are TGTGCCAGCAGTTTATCGATCGGACAGAATGAAAAACTGTTTTTT. Translating it yields CASSLSIGQNEKLFF.

CDR3 nucleotides: TGTGCTAGTGGTGAAGGGACCCCGACGCAGTATTTT. It yields the protein CASGEGTPTQYF. This chain joins TRBV12-5 and TRBJ2-3; perhaps D is TRBD1 or TRBD2 (5 bases each). The V end was cut by 5 bases, the J end by 9 bases, with 12 bases between. This CDR3 has 12 amino acids. Germline CDR1 reads LGHNT; CDR2 reads FRNRAP. The full variable domain, rest sourced from reference TRBV12-5 and TRBJ2-3, is DARVTQTPRHKVTEMGQEVTMRCQPILGHNTVFWYRQTMMQGLELLAYFRNRAPLDDSGMPKDRFSAEMPDATLATLKIQPSEPRDSAVYFCASGEGTPTQYFGPGTRLTVL.

The chain links TRBV5-6 to TRBJ2-1, with 11 bases aligning to TRBD2. Germline V lookup: CDR1 SGHDT, CDR2 YYEEEE. The CDR3 length is 15 residues. With 4 bases clipped from V and 8 bases from J, the junction kept 8 bases outside the gene matches. In nucleotides, the CDR3 is TGTGCCAGCAGCCCTCAACTAGCGGGAGTTGATGAGCAGTTCTTC. This sequence encodes CASSPQLAGVDEQFF.

The chain recombines TRBV29-1 with TRBJ2-1; weak D call: TRBD1 (6 bases). The germline CDR1 and CDR2 sequences are SQVTM and ANQGSEA. This CDR3 is 17 amino acids long. Trimming left V 5 bases short and J 0 bases short, with 20 bases between. The CDR3 DNA sequence: TGCAGCGTTTGGGGGCCAACGGACCTTAGCTCCTACAATGAGCAGTTCTTC. It encodes CSVWGPTDLSSYNEQFF.

The chain is built from TRBV4-2 and TRBJ2-4; 7 nucleotides match TRBD1. V shed 0 bases, J shed 6 bases, and the junction held 8 bases outside the gene matches. Germline CDR1 and CDR2: LGHNA and YNFKEQ. The CDR3 is 16 amino acids. The CDR3 DNA sequence: TGTGCCAGCAGCCAAGATGGAGCAGGGGGTGGAAACATTCAGTACTTC. Encoded protein: CASSQDGAGGGNIQYF.

In its sample, this clone was seen once. The CDR3 here is CATSSALEQYF. DNA of the CDR3: TGTGCCACCTCGTCGGCCCTCGAGCAGTACTTC. The genes are TRBV6-6 and TRBJ2-7, with D uncertain. The CDR3 is 11 residues long. Between the trimmed V and J ends, which lost 10 bases and 6 bases, there was a span of 13 bases. Germline assignment: CDR1 MNHNY and CDR2 SVGAGI (reference sequence).

J is TRBJ2-5 and V is TRBV7-9; no reliable D call. CDR1 and CDR2 from the germline V gene are SEHNR and FQNEAQ (reference sequence). Deletions cut 1 base from V and 3 bases from J, with 12 bases between. The CDR3 is 15 amino acids. For the CDR3, the DNA is TGTGCCAGCAGCTTAGGATATCGGACGGAAGAGACCCAGTACTTC. This codes for CASSLGYRTEETQYF.

The chain couples TRBV19 to TRBJ1-4, with TRBD1 identical over 11 bases. After removal of 5 bases from V and 12 bases from J, the junction contained 8 bases not matched to a gene. This CDR3 region has 14 residues. Germline V gives CDR1 LNHDA, CDR2 SQIVND (reference sequence). CDR3 sequence reads: CASSVGTGGLELFF. CDR3 bases: TGTGCCAGTAGTGTCGGGACAGGGGGTTTGGAACTGTTTTTT.